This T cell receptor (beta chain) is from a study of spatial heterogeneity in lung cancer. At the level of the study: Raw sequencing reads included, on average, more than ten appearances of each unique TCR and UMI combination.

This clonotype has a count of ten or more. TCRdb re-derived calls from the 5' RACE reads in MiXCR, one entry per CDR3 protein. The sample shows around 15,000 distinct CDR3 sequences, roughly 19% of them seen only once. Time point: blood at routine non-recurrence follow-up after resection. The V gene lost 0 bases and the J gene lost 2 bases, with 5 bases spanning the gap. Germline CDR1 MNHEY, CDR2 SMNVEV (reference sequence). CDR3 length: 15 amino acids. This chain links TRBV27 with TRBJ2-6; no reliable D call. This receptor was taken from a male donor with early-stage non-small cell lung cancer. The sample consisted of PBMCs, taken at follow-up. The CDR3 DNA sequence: TGTGCCAGCAGTTTATCGGGGACTGGGGCCAACGTCCTGACTTTC. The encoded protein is CASSLSGTGANVLTF.